There are a few counts of the clone carrying this TCR beta chain. Its antigen remains unidentified. V shed 7 bases and J shed 4 bases, with 18 bases lying between them. This CDR3 has 15 amino acids. Germline CDR1 is MNHNY and CDR2 is SVGAGI (reference sequence). The authors reverse transcribed all of the isolated RNA, so sequencing captured expressed TCRB transcripts. An average of around 3.4 million reads was obtained for naive, central memory and regulatory T cell samples. TCRdb keeps only in-frame clones here, not all; method: immunoSEQ multiplex PCR. This table has approximately 150,000 clones, more than 9% appearing once. These data originate in a study of beta chain features in type 1 diabetes. General observations from the study: TCRB repertoires of naive, central memory and Treg cells appeared more similar among patients than among healthy donors. Unsettled here was the matter of whether HLA type influences TCRB rearrangement. Cells with high TCR expression could be over-represented by cDNA sequencing.

The clonotype comes from a man aged 18 to 35 in good health. Input material: naive CD4+ T cells from blood. The J gene is TRBJ2-3, the V gene TRBV6-6; D is possibly TRBD2 (6 bases). The CDR3 sequence: CASIMAGSGADTQYF. The CDR3 DNA is TGTGCCAGCATTATGGCCGGGTCGGGGGCAGATACGCAGTATTTT.